Below are 29 T cell receptor beta chains sequenced from a single sample in a study of regulatory T cells in long-lasting Graves disease. Time point described: newly diagnosed GD, antithyroid drugs for less than 3 months. PBMCs provided the RNA from which the TCR library was made. Relying on iRepertoire HTBI primers and Arm-PCR of CDR3 regions, the team built TCR beta libraries. TCRdb re-called the multiplex PCR reads through MiXCR, storing one row per CDR3 protein. The table lists 400,000 to 500,000 distinct CDR3 sequences, about 15% of them singletons, with approximately 15% in the top ten. These sequences were also reported in another study, on T cells in Graves' hyperthyroidism and ophthalmopathy.

Sample: peripheral blood mononuclear cells (PBMCs), taken at new diagnosis, from a patient treated with antithyroid drugs. Every receptor here comes from a woman aged 25 to 39 with Graves disease.

Concerning this clonotype itself: A much more abundant neighbour one base away suggests this may be a read error. The chain recombines TRBV5-6 with TRBJ2-1; D is perhaps TRBD1 (5 bases). With 4 bases removed from V and 10 bases from J, the gap between germline ends came to 21 bases. Germline V gives CDR1 SGHDT, CDR2 YYEEEE. This CDR3 contains 15 residues. CDR3 DNA: TGTGCCAGCAGCGTGACAGCAGGGAAGGTCTACGAGCAGTTCTTC. Encoded protein: CASSVTAGKVYEQFF.

This clonotype has at least ten counts. The chain joins TRBV20-1 to TRBJ2-7, with 8 bases identical to TRBD2. Trimming cost V 3 bases and J 7 bases; bases outside gene matches: 8. The CDR3 spans 13 residues. Germline V gene data show CDR1 as DFQATT and CDR2 as SNEGSKA (reference sequence). The chain's CDR3 is CSASPREGHEQYF. In nucleotides, the CDR3 is TGCAGTGCTAGTCCCCGGGAGGGCCATGAGCAGTACTTC.

This chain links TRBV10-3 with TRBJ2-7, with TRBD2 identical over 9 bases. The CDR3 is made up of 14 amino acids. J lost 4 bases, V lost 2 bases, and 3 bases had no gene match. Germline-derived CDR1 and CDR2 are ENHRY and SYGVKD. The CDR3 sequence: CAISEVAGAYEQYF. DNA of the CDR3: TGTGCCATCAGTGAGGTAGCGGGAGCATACGAGCAGTACTTC.

Many counts were recorded for this clonotype. The rearrangement uses TRBV28 and TRBJ2-7, with TRBD1 as a possible D gene (6 bases). V lost 4 bases to trimming and J lost 4 bases, with 17 bases between them. This CDR3 contains 15 residues. Germline-derived CDR1 and CDR2 are MDHEN and SYDVKM. This CDR3 is CASSYLQGIGYEQYF. Here the CDR3 DNA reads TGTGCCAGCAGTTACCTTCAGGGGATCGGATACGAGCAGTACTTC.

The V and J genes are TRBV6-1 and TRBJ2-7; weak D call: TRBD2 (5 bases). Germline V gene data show CDR1 as MNHNS and CDR2 as SASEGT. Trimming left V 6 bases short and J 2 bases short, with 17 bases between. This CDR3 contains 15 residues. This chain's CDR3 is CASSNLAFTTYEQYF. The DNA for the CDR3 is TGTGCCAGCAGCAATCTAGCCTTCACAACCTACGAGCAGTACTTC.

This clonotype showed up many times. The CDR3 DNA sequence: TGTGCCAGCTCACCACAGATTAACACAGATACGCAGTATTTT. This sequence encodes CASSPQINTDTQYF. This sequence joins TRBV18 and TRBJ2-3; D remains unclear. Between the trimmed V and J ends, which lost 1 base and 2 bases, there was a span of 7 bases. CDR1 and CDR2 from the germline V gene are KGHSH and LQKENI. The CDR3 runs to 14 residues.

This clonotype has ten or more counts. This chain links TRBV5-5 with TRBJ1-5, with 11 bases that match TRBD1. The CDR3 consists of 15 residues. J was trimmed by 6 bases and V by 3 bases; bases with no gene match: 5. The V gene's germline CDR1 is SGHKS and CDR2 YYEKEE (reference sequence). Here the CDR3 DNA reads TGTGCCAGCAGCTCCGGGACAGGGGGAAGTCAGCCCCAGCATTTT. Residues: CASSSGTGGSQPQHF.

This clonotype occurred many times. This sequence joins TRBV11-3 and TRBJ2-3; D not certain. V lost 10 bases and J lost 4, with 6 bases in between. This CDR3 region has 10 residues. The germline CDR1 and CDR2 sequences are SGHNT and YENEEA. The CDR3 reads CATQPDTQYF. CDR3 nucleotide sequence: TGTGCCACGCAGCCAGATACGCAGTATTTT.

The gene calls are TRBV10-3 and TRBJ2-7; the match to TRBD2 covers 7 bases. With V trimmed by 7 bases and J by 2 bases, 5 bases remained unmatched. The CDR3 sequence is 13 residues long. Germline V gene lookup returns CDR1 ENHRY and CDR2 SYGVKD. The CDR3 is CAIKAGDAYEQYF. DNA for the CDR3: TGTGCCATCAAGGCGGGGGATGCCTACGAGCAGTACTTC.

This clonotype was counted ten times or more. The V call is TRBV6-2 or TRBV6-3, the J call TRBJ2-5, with 10 bases lining up with TRBD2. There are 16 residues in the CDR3. CDR1 and CDR2 (germline): MNHEY, SVGEGT. The trim removed 5 bases at V and 0 bases at J, leaving 6 bases unmatched. CDR3 DNA: TGTGCCAGCAGTCCGCGGGGACTAGCGAACCAAGAGACCCAGTACTTC. Translating it yields CASSPRGLANQETQYF.

This clonotype appeared many times. This rearrangement joins TRBV28 to TRBJ1-2, with D maybe TRBD1 (5 bases). V lost 5 bases and J lost 4, with 17 bases in between. The CDR3 covers 15 residues. CDR1 and CDR2 (germline): MDHEN, SYDVKM. The CDR3 spells CASSDKLRGGYGYTF. The CDR3 DNA reads TGTGCCAGCAGTGATAAACTGAGGGGCGGCTATGGCTACACCTTC.

The table lists this clonotype with many counts. V gene TRBV6-1 combines with J gene TRBJ1-1, with 7 bases identical to TRBD1. There are 14 residues in the CDR3. Germline V lookup: CDR1 MNHNS, CDR2 SASEGT. The V and J ends lost 5 bases and 4 bases, in that order; junction bases with no gene match: 7. The CDR3 loop reads CASSLDRVATEAFF. In DNA form, the CDR3 reads TGTGCCAGCAGTCTTGACAGGGTGGCCACTGAAGCTTTCTTT.

This rearrangement joins TRBV20-1 to TRBJ2-5; TRBD1 or TRBD2 may be the D gene (6 bases each). The CDR3 extends over 15 amino acids. V was trimmed by 7 bases and J by 10 bases, leaving 28 bases between them. Germline values: CDR1 DFQATT, CDR2 SNEGSKA (reference sequence). This chain's CDR3 is CSGTNPQGGPNGQYF. Here the CDR3 DNA reads TGCAGTGGCACCAATCCACAGGGAGGACCGAATGGCCAGTACTTC.

This clonotype was counted at least ten times. V is TRBV10-1 and J is TRBJ2-7; tentatively, D is TRBD2 (6 bases). The germline gives CDR1 WNHNN, CDR2 SYGVQD (reference sequence). With 5 bases removed from V and 2 bases from J, the gap between germline ends came to 13 bases. The CDR3 length is 14 residues. CDR3 in amino acids: CASSSAGIPYEQYF. The DNA for the CDR3 is TGCGCCAGCAGTAGCGCGGGAATACCCTACGAGCAGTACTTC.

There are many counts of this clonotype. V gene TRBV30 combines with J gene TRBJ2-2; 7 nucleotides match TRBD1. The length of the CDR3 is 13 residues. V lost 3 bases to trimming and J lost 5 bases; unmatched junction nucleotides: 3. Germline CDR1 is GTSNPN and CDR2 is SVGIG (reference sequence). The CDR3 DNA reads TGTGCCTGGAGCGAACAGGGGACCGGGGAGCTGTTTTTT. It yields the protein CAWSEQGTGELFF.

There are a few counts of this clonotype. The J gene is TRBJ2-1, the V gene TRBV20-1, with D unresolved. Germline V gene lookup returns CDR1 DFQATT and CDR2 SNEGSKA (reference sequence). The V end lost 1 base, the J end lost 4 bases, and 5 bases lay between the germline ends. The CDR3 totals 12 residues. The CDR3 protein is CSARGRYNEQFF. The CDR3 nucleotides are TGCAGTGCTAGAGGCAGATACAATGAGCAGTTCTTC.

As for this clonotype: One base away lies a much larger clone, so this may be a sequencing read error. The chain carries TRBV6-5 and TRBJ1-2; 8 bases map to TRBD1. V dropped 4 bases and J dropped 6; count of bases not matched to a gene: 7. CDR3 size: 14 residues. Germline loops: CDR1 MNHEY, CDR2 SVGAGI. In nucleotides, the CDR3 is TGTGCCAGCAGTTTCTCGATACAGGGGGATGGCTACACCTTC. Translating it yields CASSFSIQGDGYTF.

This clonotype has at least ten counts. The chain employs TRBV3-1 and TRBJ2-7; 13 bases line up with TRBD2. In germline, CDR1 is LGHDT, CDR2 YNNKEL (reference sequence). Losses at the gene ends were 6 bases for V and 2 bases for J; bases not matched to a gene: 4. The CDR3 has 15 residues. In nucleotides, the CDR3 is TGTGCCAGCAGACATGGGACTAGCGGGACCTACGAGCAGTACTTC. It translates to CASRHGTSGTYEQYF.

The sample holds a few counts of this clonotype. The V gene is TRBV14, the J gene TRBJ2-1; TRBD2 matches at 10 bases. The CDR3 sequence is 19 residues long. Germline lookup yields CDR1 SGHDN and CDR2 FVKESK. V lost 4 bases, J lost 6 bases, and 18 bases stayed unmatched. The CDR3, as DNA: TGTGCCAGCAGCCCCAGAAGAGGACTAGCGGTGGGGGTTGGCAATGAGCAGTTCTTC. Translated, it gives CASSPRRGLAVGVGNEQFF.

The genes are TRBV24-1 and TRBJ2-2; the match to TRBD1 covers 11 bases. The junction had 5 bases not matched to a gene; V was cut back by 9 bases and J by 3 bases. CDR1 is KGHDR and CDR2 is SFDVKD in the germline V gene. The CDR3 is 15 residues long. The CDR3 sequence: CATGSGQGDTGELFF. The DNA for the CDR3 is TGTGCCACCGGGTCGGGACAGGGGGACACCGGGGAGCTGTTTTTT.

This clonotype was found many times. The chain is built from TRBV20-1 and TRBJ2-5, with D possibly being TRBD1 or TRBD2 (6 bases each). Trimming shortened V by 3 bases and J by 2 bases, and 22 bases separated the two germline ends. Germline-derived CDR1 and CDR2 are DFQATT and SNEGSKA (reference sequence). The CDR3 sequence is 17 residues long. CDR3 DNA sequence: TGCAGTGCTAGGGTGTTTGGCCCGGGGGCGACTCAAGAGACCCAGTACTTC. Encoded protein: CSARVFGPGATQETQYF.

The chain employs TRBV4-1 and TRBJ2-3, with 12 bases that match TRBD2. This CDR3 spans 19 amino acids. The V and J ends lost 1 base and 4 bases, in that order; junction bases with no gene match: 12. The germline V gene encodes CDR1 MGHRA and CDR2 YSYEKL. CDR3: CASSQGSMILAGGADTQYF. The CDR3 DNA reads as TGCGCCAGCAGCCAAGGATCCATGATACTAGCGGGAGGTGCAGATACGCAGTATTTT.

In its sample, this clonotype was seen a few times. V usage is TRBV7-9 and J usage is TRBJ2-1; 10 bases align to TRBD2. There are 17 residues in the CDR3. V trimming: 3 bases; J trimming: 4 bases; junction bases outside the gene matches: 9. Germline V gives CDR1 SEHNR, CDR2 FQNEAQ (reference sequence). The CDR3 bases are TGTGCCAGCAGCTTTCACAAAAGCGGGAGGGATTACAATGAGCAGTTCTTC. Translation gives CASSFHKSGRDYNEQFF. Supplemented by reference TRBV7-9 and TRBJ2-1, the full variable domain reads DTGVSQNPRHKITKRGQNVTFRCDPISEHNRLYWYRQTLGQGPEFLTYFQNEAQLEKSRLLSDRFSAERPKGSFSTLEIQRTEQGDSAMYLCASSFHKSGRDYNEQFFGPGTRLTVL.

This clonotype was detected many times. This chain's CDR3 is CASSQWENTEAFF. The DNA of the CDR3 is TGTGCCAGCAGCCAATGGGAGAACACTGAAGCTTTCTTT. The chain employs TRBV3-1 and TRBJ1-1; no reliable D call. Trimming took off 2 bases at V and 1 base at J, with 5 bases between the two ends. Germline V lookup: CDR1 LGHDT, CDR2 YNNKEL (reference sequence). The CDR3 length is 13 residues.

This clonotype was found many times. This chain joins TRBV12-3 or TRBV12-4 and TRBJ1-1; D gene uncertain. The CDR3 is 17 amino acids. V lost 5 bases to trimming and J lost 1 base, with 20 bases between them. This CDR3 is CASSPRLGSGRNTEAFF. The CDR3 DNA reads as TGTGCCAGCAGTCCCCGGTTGGGCTCCGGCAGGAACACTGAAGCTTTCTTT.

This clonotype was counted at least ten times. The J gene is TRBJ2-1, the V gene TRBV7-2; a weak D match, TRBD2 (6 bases). This CDR3 is built from 13 residues. The ends were cut back, 4 bases at V and 3 bases at J, with 7 bases in the middle. CDR1 SGHTA and CDR2 FQGNSA come from the germline V gene. The CDR3 here is CASSSSDYNEQFF. The CDR3 nucleotides are TGTGCCAGCAGCTCTAGCGACTACAATGAGCAGTTCTTC.

Many counts were recorded for this clonotype. The gene calls are TRBV20-1 and TRBJ2-7; D is unresolved. This CDR3 has 13 amino acids. Germline V CDR1 and CDR2: DFQATT, SNEGSKA (reference sequence). With 2 bases removed from V and 3 bases from J, the gap between germline ends came to 11 bases. The CDR3 DNA is TGCAGTGCTAGACGCCCAGTCGGCTACGAGCAGTACTTC. Translation: CSARRPVGYEQYF.

CDR3 residues: CASSAPPGTGDYEQYF. The CDR3 DNA reads TGTGCCAGCAGCGCTCCCCCCGGGACAGGGGATTACGAGCAGTACTTC. The J gene is TRBJ2-7, the V gene TRBV6-1, with TRBD1 identical over 10 bases. The CDR3 length is 16 residues. Germline loops: CDR1 MNHNS, CDR2 SASEGT. V dropped 6 bases and J dropped 4; count of bases not matched to a gene: 12.

The rearrangement uses TRBV20-1 and TRBJ1-4; 7 positions agree with TRBD1. Germline trimming cut 6 bases from V and 8 bases from J; bases unmatched to any gene: 9. This CDR3 is 13 amino acids long. The germline CDR1 and CDR2 sequences are DFQATT and SNEGSKA (reference sequence). In DNA, the CDR3 is TGCAGTGCCAGGGACCAGGGGGGAGAAAAACTGTTTTTT. This encodes CSARDQGGEKLFF.